This record looks at one T cell receptor (beta chain) sequence and its context. Its antigen is not yet known. No base quality values were provided; no much bigger clone lies one nucleotide off. This sample was included in a study of blood T cell repertoires in COVID-19 (dated by TCRdb to 2019 to 2021). Broadly, across the study: Samples covering the acute and convalescent phases of COVID-19 were provided by collaborators in the United States, Italy and Spain. The repertoires were released in a freely available public database meant as a resource for research on the immune response to SARS-CoV-2. Samples were obtained from the ongoing ImmuneRACE study (first 160 participants) and from roughly 1,300 subjects provided by 6 global collaborators. The material from the prospective study consisted of cDNA or gDNA derived from T cells, B-cell-depleted T cells, or PBMCs. The dataset comprised deeply sampled blood TCRbeta repertoires from subjects exposed to, actively infected with, or recovered from COVID-19. Sample metadata almost always included a de-identified subject ID, COVID-19 status, age in years and sex. Where available, HLA class I and class II types were obtained from metadata supplied by the sample provider rather than from assay-based typing. Results the study describes overall, beyond this receptor: Clinical and demographic metadata were provided uncurated, with the amount varying by source and participant.

Another Seattle source contributed samples from volunteer blood donors who had recovered from COVID-19. Whole blood was collected in K2EDTA tubes by collaborating institutions according to the institutions' own protocols. For TCRbeta analysis, collaborators shipped samples as frozen whole blood, isolated PBMCs, or DNA extracted from either of those sample types. The germline V gene (reference sequence) gives CDR1 as SSHAT and CDR2 as FNYEAQ. The germline V and J ends show losses of 5 bases and 7 bases respectively, and no gene match explains 7 bases of the junction. From the cysteine through the phenylalanine, the CDR3 covers 14 amino acids. Only the CDR3 portion is preserved as DNA: 42 bases, with reading frame beginning at the first base. TCRbeta CDR3 regions were amplified from genomic DNA using the immunoSEQ Assay, a bias-controlled multiplex PCR. The authors' analysis ran thus. The number of nucleated cells in each sample was estimated from the amplification of reference gene primers within the assay. Sequence reads were collapsed and filtered to measure the absolute abundance of every unique TCRbeta CDR3 rearrangement. For each sample, productive Simpson clonality was calculated by taking the square root of Simpson's diversity index across productive rearrangements. Entries here come from immuneACCESS through TCRdb and include only in-frame sequences with V and J called. Some clones fail to appear in such tables; in the studies checked, an unresolved V gene covers under half of the shortfall, and the cause of the remainder is unknown. The D gene and trimming were derived from the DNA, and the V and J assignments and clone size from that table. This sample lists some 150,000 clones; over 70% were detected once. The ten largest account for roughly 37% of the sample.

This chain joins TRBV7-7 to TRBJ2-5; 10 of the junction bases match TRBD1. This receptor was identified in a man in his forties or fifties who had recovered from COVID-19. Sequencing input: peripheral blood. The CDR3 amino acid sequence is: CASSPGTGASTQYF. In nucleotides, the sequence is TGTGCCAGCAGCCCAGGGACAGGGGCTTCGACCCAGTACTTC.